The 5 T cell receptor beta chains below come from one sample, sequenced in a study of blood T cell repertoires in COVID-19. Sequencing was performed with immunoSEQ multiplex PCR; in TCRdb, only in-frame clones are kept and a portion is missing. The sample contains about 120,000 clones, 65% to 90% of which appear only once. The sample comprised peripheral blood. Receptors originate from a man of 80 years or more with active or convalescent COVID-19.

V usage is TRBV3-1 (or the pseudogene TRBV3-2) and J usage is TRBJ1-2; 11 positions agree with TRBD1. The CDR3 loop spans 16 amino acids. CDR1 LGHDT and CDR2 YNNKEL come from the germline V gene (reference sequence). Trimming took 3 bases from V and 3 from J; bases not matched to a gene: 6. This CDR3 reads CASSHRDRGRYYGYTF. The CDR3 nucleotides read TGTGCCAGCAGCCACCGGGACAGGGGGAGGTACTATGGCTACACCTTC.

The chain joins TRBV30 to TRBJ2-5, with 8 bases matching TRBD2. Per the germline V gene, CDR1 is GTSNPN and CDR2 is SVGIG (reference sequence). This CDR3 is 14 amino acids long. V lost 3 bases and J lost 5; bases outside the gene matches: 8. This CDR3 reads CAWRWRGAGETQYF. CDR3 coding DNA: TGTGCCTGGAGGTGGCGGGGGGCAGGGGAGACCCAGTACTTC.

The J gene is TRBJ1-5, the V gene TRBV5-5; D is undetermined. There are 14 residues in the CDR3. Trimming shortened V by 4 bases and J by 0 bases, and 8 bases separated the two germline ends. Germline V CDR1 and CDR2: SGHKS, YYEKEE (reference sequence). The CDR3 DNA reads TGTGCCAGCAGCCCAATGGCTAGCAATCAGCCCCAGCATTTT. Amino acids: CASSPMASNQPQHF.

CDR3 coding DNA: TGTGCCACCAACACCGGGACATCCCGGGGCGAGCAGTACTTC. Translated: CATNTGTSRGEQYF. The V and J genes are TRBV10-3 and TRBJ2-7; TRBD1 might be the D (6 bases). The CDR3 runs 14 residues. Trimming took off 10 bases at V and 6 bases at J, with 22 bases between the two ends. CDR1 is ENHRY, CDR2 SYGVKD, per germline.

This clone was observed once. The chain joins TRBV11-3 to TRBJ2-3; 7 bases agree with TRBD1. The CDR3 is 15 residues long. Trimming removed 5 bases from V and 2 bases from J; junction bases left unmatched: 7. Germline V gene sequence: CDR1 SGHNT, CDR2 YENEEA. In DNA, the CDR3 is TGTGCCAGCAGCCACGGACAGGCTTTCACAGATACGCAGTATTTT. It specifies CASSHGQAFTDTQYF.